This T cell receptor beta chain was sequenced in a study of blood T cell repertoires in COVID-19. Across the whole study: PBMCs, B-cell-depleted T cells, or T cells were the source of the cDNA or gDNA that made up the material.

Assay used: immunoSEQ multiplex PCR; TCRdb lists only in-frame clones, some missing. Of 150,000 to 200,000 clones in the sample, about 82% were seen once. Residents of under 25 US areas, aged about 18 to 95 years, made up the participants. Each participant's cohort was designated according to participant-reported clinical history. Germline V gives CDR1 KGHDR, CDR2 SFDVKD. CDR3 length: 15 residues. V lost 3 bases and J lost 8, with 16 bases in between. The specimen was PBMCs or T cells enriched from blood (not recorded which). This clonotype was sampled from a woman aged 25 to 39 who had recovered from COVID-19. The gene calls are TRBV24-1 and TRBJ2-1; possible D gene TRBD1, 7 bases. In DNA form, the CDR3 reads TGTGCCACCAGTGATCCATGGAGGGGGCCCCATGAGCAGTTCTTC. Encoded protein: CATSDPWRGPHEQFF.